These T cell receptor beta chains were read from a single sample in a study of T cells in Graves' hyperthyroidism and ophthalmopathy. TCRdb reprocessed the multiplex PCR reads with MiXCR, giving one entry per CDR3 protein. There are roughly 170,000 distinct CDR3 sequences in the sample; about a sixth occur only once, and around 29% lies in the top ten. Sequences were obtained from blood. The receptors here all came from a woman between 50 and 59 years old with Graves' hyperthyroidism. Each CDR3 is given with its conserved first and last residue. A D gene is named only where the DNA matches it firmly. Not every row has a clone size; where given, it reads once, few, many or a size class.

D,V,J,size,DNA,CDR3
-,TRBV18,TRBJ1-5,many,TGTGCCAGCTCACCTCAGGCTCTAACGAACAATCAGCCCCAGCATTTT,CASSPQALTNNQPQHF
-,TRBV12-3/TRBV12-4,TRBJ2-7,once,TGTGCCAGCAGTCACACTAGGTCGGAGCAGTACTTC,CASSHTRSEQYF
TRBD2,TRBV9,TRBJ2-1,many,TGTGCCAGCAGCGTACAAGCGGGGTCCAGCGGTGAGCAGTTCTTC,CASSVQAGSSGEQFF
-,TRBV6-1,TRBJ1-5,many,TGTGCCAGCACCCAATCCCCAGGGGGCAATCAGCCCCAGCATTTT,CASTQSPGGNQPQHF
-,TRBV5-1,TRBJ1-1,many,TGCGCCAGCAGCCTGTGGGGGAAGAGCACTGAAGCTTTCTTT,CASSLWGKSTEAFF
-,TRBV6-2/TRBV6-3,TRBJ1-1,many,TGTGCCAGCAGCTACCCCGCGGGGTTGGGGACTGAAGCTTTCTTT,CASSYPAGLGTEAFF
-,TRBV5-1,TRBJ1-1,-,TGCGCCAGCAGCCTTCAGCCAGGGGACGAGATGAACACTGAAGCTTTCTTT,CASSLQPGDEMNTEAFF
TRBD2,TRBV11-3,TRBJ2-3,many,TGTGCCAGCAGCTTCTGTAAGCGGGGGGAAGGCACAGATACGCAGTATTTT,CASSFCKRGEGTDTQYF
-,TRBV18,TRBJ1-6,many,TGTGCCAGCTCACCCCGGACGGATTCGAATTCACCCCTCCACTTT,CASSPRTDSNSPLHF
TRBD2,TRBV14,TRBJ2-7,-,TGTGCCAGCCAGACTAGCGGGGGGGCCCGGCAGTACTTC,CASQTSGGARQYF
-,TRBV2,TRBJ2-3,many,TGTGCCAGCAGATCCGTACTAGGGCGCACAGATACGCAGTATTTT,CASRSVLGRTDTQYF
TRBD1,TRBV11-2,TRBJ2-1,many,TGTGCCAGCAGCGCCGGGACAGGGTCCTCAAGGAATGAGCAGTTCTTC,CASSAGTGSSRNEQFF
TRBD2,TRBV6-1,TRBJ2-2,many,TGTGCCAGCCAGAAAGTAGTGGGCGGGGGGTTTACCGGGGAGCTGTTTTTT,CASQKVVGGGFTGELFF